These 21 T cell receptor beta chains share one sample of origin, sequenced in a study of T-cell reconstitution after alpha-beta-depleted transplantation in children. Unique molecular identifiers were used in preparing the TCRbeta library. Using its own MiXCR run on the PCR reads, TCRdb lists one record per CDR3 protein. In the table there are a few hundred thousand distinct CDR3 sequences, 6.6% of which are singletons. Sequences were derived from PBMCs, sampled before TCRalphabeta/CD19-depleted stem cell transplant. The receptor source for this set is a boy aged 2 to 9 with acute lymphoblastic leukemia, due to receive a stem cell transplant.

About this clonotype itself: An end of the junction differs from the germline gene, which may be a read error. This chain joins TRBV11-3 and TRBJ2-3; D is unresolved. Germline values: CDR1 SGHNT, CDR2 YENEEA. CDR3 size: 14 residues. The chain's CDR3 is CASSSADKFDMQYF. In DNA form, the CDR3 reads TGTGCCAGCAGCTCGGCCGACAAGTTCGATATGCAGTATTTT.

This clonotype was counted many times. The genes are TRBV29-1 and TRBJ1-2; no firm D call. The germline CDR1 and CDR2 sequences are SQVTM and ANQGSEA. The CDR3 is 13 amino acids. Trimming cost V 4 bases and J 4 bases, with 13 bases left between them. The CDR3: CSVGSESGYGYTF. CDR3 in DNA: TGCAGCGTTGGGTCGGAGTCGGGCTATGGCTACACCTTC.

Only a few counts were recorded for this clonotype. DNA of the CDR3: TGTGCCAGCAGTTGGACAGGGAGCTCCTACAATGAGCAGTTCTTC. It codes for CASSWTGSSYNEQFF. The chain uses TRBV28 and TRBJ2-1, with TRBD1 matching over 8 bases. V was clipped by 4 bases and J by 0 bases; unmatched bases: 2. CDR1 is MDHEN and CDR2 is SYDVKM in the germline V gene. This CDR3 comprises 15 residues. The variable domain in full, completed from reference TRBV28 and TRBJ2-1, reads DVKVTQSSRYLVKRTGEKVFLECVQDMDHENMFWYRQDPGLGLRLIYFSYDVKMKEKGDIPEGYSVSREKKERFSLILESASTNQTSMYLCASSWTGSSYNEQFFGPGTRLTVL.

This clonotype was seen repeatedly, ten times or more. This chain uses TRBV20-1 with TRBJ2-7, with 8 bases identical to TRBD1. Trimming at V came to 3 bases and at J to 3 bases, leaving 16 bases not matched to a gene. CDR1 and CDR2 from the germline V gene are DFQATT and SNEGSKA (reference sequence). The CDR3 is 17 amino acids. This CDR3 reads CSASLRTGPSSLYEQYF. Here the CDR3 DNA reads TGCAGTGCTAGTCTCCGGACAGGGCCGTCGTCACTCTACGAGCAGTACTTC.

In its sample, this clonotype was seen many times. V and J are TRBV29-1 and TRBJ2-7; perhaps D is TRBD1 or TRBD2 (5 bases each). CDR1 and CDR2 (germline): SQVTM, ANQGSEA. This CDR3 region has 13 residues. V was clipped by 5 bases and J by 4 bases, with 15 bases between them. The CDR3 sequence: CSVPGPRPYEQYF. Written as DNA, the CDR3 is TGCAGCGTTCCGGGACCCCGGCCTTACGAGCAGTACTTC.

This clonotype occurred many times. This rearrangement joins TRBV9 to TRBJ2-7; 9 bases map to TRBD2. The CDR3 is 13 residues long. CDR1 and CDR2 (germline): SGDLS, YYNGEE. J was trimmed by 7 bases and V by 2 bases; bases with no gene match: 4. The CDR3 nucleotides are TGTGCCAGCAGCGTCGGACTAGCGAGGGAGCAGTACTTC. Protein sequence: CASSVGLAREQYF.

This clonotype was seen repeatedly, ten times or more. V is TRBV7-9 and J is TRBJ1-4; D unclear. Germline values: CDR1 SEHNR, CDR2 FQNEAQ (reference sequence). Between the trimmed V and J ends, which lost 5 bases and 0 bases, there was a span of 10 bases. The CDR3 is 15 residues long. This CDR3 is CASSANMATNEKLFF. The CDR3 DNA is TGTGCCAGCAGCGCAAACATGGCAACTAATGAAAAACTGTTTTTT. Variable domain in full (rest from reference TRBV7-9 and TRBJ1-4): DTGVSQNPRHKITKRGQNVTFRCDPISEHNRLYWYRQTLGQGPEFLTYFQNEAQLEKSRLLSDRFSAERPKGSFSTLEIQRTEQGDSAMYLCASSANMATNEKLFFGSGTQLSVL.

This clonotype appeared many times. The CDR3 is CASSLAGVEGTEAFF. CDR3 sequence (DNA): TGTGCCAGCAGCTTAGCAGGGGTTGAGGGGACTGAAGCTTTCTTT. This chain links TRBV7-2 with TRBJ1-1; TRBD1 might be the D (5 bases). This CDR3 has 15 residues. Germline V gives CDR1 SGHTA, CDR2 FQGNSA. Trimming left V 0 bases short and J 5 bases short, with 13 bases between.

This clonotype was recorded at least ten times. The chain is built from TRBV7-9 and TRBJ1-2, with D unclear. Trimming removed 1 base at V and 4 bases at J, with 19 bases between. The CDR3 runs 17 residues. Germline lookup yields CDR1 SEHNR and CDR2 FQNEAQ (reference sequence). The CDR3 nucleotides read TGTGCCAGCAGCTTAGACCGTTCACGGGCTCCTGGCTATGGCTACACCTTC. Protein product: CASSLDRSRAPGYGYTF.

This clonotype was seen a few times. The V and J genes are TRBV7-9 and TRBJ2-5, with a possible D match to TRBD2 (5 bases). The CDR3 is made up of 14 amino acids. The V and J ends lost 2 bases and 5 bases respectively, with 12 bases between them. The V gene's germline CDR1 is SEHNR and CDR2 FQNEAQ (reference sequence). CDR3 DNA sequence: TGTGCCAGCAGCTTACCCGGGGTTGACGAGACCCAGTACTTC. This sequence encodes CASSLPGVDETQYF.

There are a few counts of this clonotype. The CDR3 region is CASSQRAGGLQETQYF. The CDR3 nucleotides are TGTGCCAGCAGCCAACGGGCGGGGGGGCTCCAAGAGACCCAGTACTTC. This chain uses TRBV7-2 with TRBJ2-5; 9 bases are a match to TRBD2. The CDR3 totals 16 residues. Trimming at V came to 5 bases and at J to 1 base, leaving 8 bases not matched to a gene. Germline CDR1 SGHTA, CDR2 FQGNSA.

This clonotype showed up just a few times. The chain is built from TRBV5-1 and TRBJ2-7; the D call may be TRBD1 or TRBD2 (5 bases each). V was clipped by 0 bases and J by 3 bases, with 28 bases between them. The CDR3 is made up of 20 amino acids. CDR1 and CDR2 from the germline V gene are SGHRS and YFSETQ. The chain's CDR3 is CASSLGRVRSGRDQGYEQYF. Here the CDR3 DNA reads TGCGCCAGCAGCTTGGGTCGGGTTCGATCGGGCAGGGACCAGGGCTACGAGCAGTACTTC.

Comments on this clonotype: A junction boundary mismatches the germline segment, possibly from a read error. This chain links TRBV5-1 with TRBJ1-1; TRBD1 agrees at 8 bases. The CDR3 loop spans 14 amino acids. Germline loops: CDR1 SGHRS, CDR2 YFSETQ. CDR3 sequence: CASSLTGVNTESFF. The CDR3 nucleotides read TGCGCCAGCAGCCTGACAGGGGTGAACACTGAATCTTTCTTT.

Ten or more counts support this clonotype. The CDR3 DNA reads TGCAGCGCCAGGGGGCTAGCGGGAACCTTTAAGTTCTTC. It codes for CSARGLAGTFKFF. This chain joins TRBV29-1 and TRBJ2-1, with D possibly TRBD2 on 9 matching bases. This CDR3 region has 13 residues. The V gene's germline CDR1 is SQVTM and CDR2 ANQGSEA. The V end was cut by 7 bases, the J end by 14 bases, with 24 bases between.

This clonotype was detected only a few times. CDR3 nucleotide sequence: TGTGCCAGCAGTCACGACAGGGCCCAGTACTTC. Translation: CASSHDRAQYF. This sequence joins TRBV7-9 and TRBJ2-5; 7 nucleotides align to TRBD1. Trimming cost V 6 bases and J 9 bases; bases outside gene matches: 4. The CDR3 has 11 residues. CDR1 is SEHNR and CDR2 is FQNEAQ in the germline V gene (reference sequence).

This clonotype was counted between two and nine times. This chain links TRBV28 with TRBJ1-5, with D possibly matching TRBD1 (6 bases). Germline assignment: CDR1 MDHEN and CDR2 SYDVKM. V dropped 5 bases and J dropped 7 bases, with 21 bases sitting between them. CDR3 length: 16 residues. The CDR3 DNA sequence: TGTGCCAGCAGTGCGACGCTAGGGGGAAGGGGACAGCCCCAGCATTTT. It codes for CASSATLGGRGQPQHF.

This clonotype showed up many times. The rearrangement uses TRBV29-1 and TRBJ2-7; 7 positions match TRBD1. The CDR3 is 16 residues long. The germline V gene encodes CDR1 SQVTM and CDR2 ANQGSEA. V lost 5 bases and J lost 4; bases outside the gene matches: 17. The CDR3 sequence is CSVLLAAGTVTYEQYF. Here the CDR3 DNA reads TGCAGCGTTTTGTTGGCTGCCGGGACAGTGACTTACGAGCAGTACTTC.

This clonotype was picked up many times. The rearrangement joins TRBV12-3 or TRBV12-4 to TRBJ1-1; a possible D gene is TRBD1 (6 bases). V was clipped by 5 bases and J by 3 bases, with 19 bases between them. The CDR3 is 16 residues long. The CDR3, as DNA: TGTGCCAGCAGTCTCTCGAGGTGGAGGGGGGACACTGAAGCTTTCTTT. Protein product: CASSLSRWRGDTEAFF.

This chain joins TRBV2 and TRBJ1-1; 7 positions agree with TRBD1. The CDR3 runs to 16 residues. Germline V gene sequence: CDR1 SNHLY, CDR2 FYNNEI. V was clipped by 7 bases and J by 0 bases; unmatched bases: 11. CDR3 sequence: CASIGGQHSMNTEAFF. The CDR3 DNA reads TGTGCCAGCATAGGGGGACAGCATTCTATGAACACTGAAGCTTTCTTT.

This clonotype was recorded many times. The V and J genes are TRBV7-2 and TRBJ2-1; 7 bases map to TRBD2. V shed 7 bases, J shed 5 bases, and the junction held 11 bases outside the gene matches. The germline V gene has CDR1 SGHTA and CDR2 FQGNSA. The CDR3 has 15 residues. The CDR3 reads CASNVRASGNNEQFF. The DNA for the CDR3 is TGTGCCAGCAACGTCCGAGCTAGCGGAAACAATGAGCAGTTCTTC.

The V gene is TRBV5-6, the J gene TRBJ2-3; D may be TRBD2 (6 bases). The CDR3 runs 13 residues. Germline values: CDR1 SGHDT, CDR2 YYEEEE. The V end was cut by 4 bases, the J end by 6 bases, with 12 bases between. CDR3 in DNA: TGTGCCAGCAGCCCAGGGACTCCCGATACGCAGTATTTT. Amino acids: CASSPGTPDTQYF. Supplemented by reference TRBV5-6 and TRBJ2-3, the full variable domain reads DAGVTQSPTHLIKTRGQQVTLRCSPKSGHDTVSWYQQALGQGPQFIFQYYEEEERQRGNFPDRFSGHQFPNYSSELNVNALLLGDSALYLCASSPGTPDTQYFGPGTRLTVL.